Listed below are T cell receptor beta chains from one sample, sequenced in a study of regulatory T cells. Measured with immunoSEQ multiplex PCR; TCRdb has only the in-frame clones, and not every one. The data show tens of thousands of clones, 85% to 95% seen once. Sequences were obtained from conventional CD4+ T cells sorted from blood. Receptors were obtained from a person aged 18 to 29 with CD3G deficiency. The CDR3 runs from the conserved cysteine through the conserved F or W. A D gene is named only where the DNA matches it firmly. A clone size is listed for some rows: how often the clone was seen (once, few, many), or a class if it is expanded.

size	V	J	D	DNA	CDR3
.	TRBV11-2	TRBJ1-4	.	TGTGCCAGCAGCTTGCGCGGGTTCATTAATGAAAAACTGTTTTTT	CASSLRGFINEKLFF
once	TRBV28	TRBJ1-1	TRBD1	TGTGCCACGAACAGGGGGACTGAAGCTTTCTTT	CATNRGTEAFF
.	TRBV6-1	TRBJ1-5	.	TGTGCCAGCAGTGAAGGGCTAGCTCAGCCCCAGCATTTT	CASSEGLAQPQHF
.	TRBV6-5	TRBJ1-6	TRBD1	TGTGCCAGCAGTTACGCAGGGACAGGGAATTCACCCCTCCACTTT	CASSYAGTGNSPLHF
.	TRBV5-1	TRBJ2-1	.	TGCGCCAGCAGCATAACAGGGACCTACAATGAGCAGTTCTTC	CASSITGTYNEQFF
once	TRBV30	TRBJ2-3	TRBD2	TGTGCCTGGTCCCGCGGGGGGGCTACAGATACGCAGTATTTT	CAWSRGGATDTQYF
.	TRBV28	TRBJ1-1	TRBD1	TGTGCCAGCAGTTCCCCGGGACAGAGGACTGAAGCTTTCTTT	CASSSPGQRTEAFF
.	TRBV5-1	TRBJ2-1	TRBD2	TGCGCCAGCAGCTTACTCGGGCGCGGGAGCACCTACAATGAGCAGTTCTTC	CASSLLGRGSTYNEQFF
.	TRBV19	TRBJ2-2	TRBD2	TGTGCCAGTAGTAGAGAGATAGCGGGAGTCCACACCGGGGAGCTGTTTTTT	CASSREIAGVHTGELFF
.	TRBV27	TRBJ2-3	TRBD2	TGTGCCAGCAGTTTCTTAGCGGGAGAGGGGGTTACGCAGTATTTT	CASSFLAGEGVTQYF
.	TRBV6-1	TRBJ1-5	.	TGTGCCAGCAGTGAAATTCTATTGGGCAATCAGCCCCAGCATTTT	CASSEILLGNQPQHF
.	TRBV28	TRBJ2-3	TRBD2	TGTGCCAGCAGTCGCGGTCCGGGACTAGCGGGAGAGGATACGCAGTATTTT	CASSRGPGLAGEDTQYF
.	TRBV28	TRBJ2-7	TRBD1	TGTGCCAGCAGTGGCACCGGGACAGGGTCCCACGAGCAGTACTTC	CASSGTGTGSHEQYF
.	TRBV6-1	TRBJ1-1	.	TGTGCCAGCTTGGCCGTGAACACTGAAGCTTTCTTT	CASLAVNTEAFF
.	TRBV18	TRBJ2-5	.	TGTGCCAGCTCACCAGGAGGAGAGACCCAGTACTTC	CASSPGGETQYF
.	TRBV5-6	TRBJ2-3	TRBD2	TGTGCCAGCAGCCGTACGGGACTAGGCACAGATACGCAGTATTTT	CASSRTGLGTDTQYF
.	TRBV11-2	TRBJ2-6	.	TGTGCCAGCAGCTTAGTTTATGGCAGGCGGAGCTCTGGGGCCAACGTCCTGACTTTC	CASSLVYGRRSSGANVLTF
.	TRBV21-1	TRBJ2-5	.	TGTGCCAGCAGCAAAGAGGGGCTAGCGGGGGGCCGGCGAGAGACCCAGTACTTC	CASSKEGLAGGRRETQYF
.	TRBV7-9	TRBJ2-1	.	TGTGCCAGCGGCCGGGGCGGGGGCCAATACAATGAGCAGTTCTTC	CASGRGGGQYNEQFF
.	TRBV28	TRBJ1-4	.	TGTGCCAGCAGTCAGGGTAATGAAAAACTGTTTTTT	CASSQGNEKLFF
.	TRBV28	TRBJ2-3	.	TGTGCCAGCACCTCTGGAGGGCAAGAAGGTGCAGATACGCAGTATTTT	CASTSGGQEGADTQYF
.	TRBV7-2	TRBJ2-7	TRBD2	TGTGCCAGCAGCACCGGGGGGGGTTACGAGCAGTACTTC	CASSTGGGYEQYF
.	TRBV27	TRBJ1-1	TRBD1	TGTGCCAGTACAACGTCGACAGGGACCCAGAACACTGAAGCTTTCTTT	CASTTSTGTQNTEAFF
.	TRBV6-1	TRBJ1-2	.	TGTGCCAGCAGTGGCCTAAGGGTTAGGAGAGACTATGGCTACACCTTC	CASSGLRVRRDYGYTF
.	TRBV7-8	TRBJ2-3	.	TGTGCCAGCAGCTTATGGGCTACCACAGATACGCAGTATTTT	CASSLWATTDTQYF
.	TRBV10-3	TRBJ2-7	.	TGTGCCATCAGTGAGTCTTCAGGGTCTCGACAGTACTTC	CAISESSGSRQYF
.	TRBV5-1	TRBJ2-5	.	TGCGCCAGCAGCTTGGGGGCGGGCTTCCAAGAGACCCAGTACTTC	CASSLGAGFQETQYF
.	TRBV30	TRBJ1-3	.	TGTGCCTGGAGCCTGAGGGACATCTCTGGAAACACCATATATTTT	CAWSLRDISGNTIYF
.	TRBV28	TRBJ2-7	.	TGTGCCAGCTCTTACGGGGCAGGGAGTCCTTACGAGCAGTACTTC	CASSYGAGSPYEQYF